A single TCR beta chain is shown here with its context. This sample was included in a study of blood T cell repertoires in COVID-19. Produced via immunoSEQ multiplex PCR; TCRdb's table is partial and in-frame only. The table has 50,000 to 65,000 clones, just over 70% seen once. The study recruited exposed participants who had met a COVID-19 case within 2 weeks before entry. This CDR3 has 14 amino acids. Germline CDR1 MDHEN, CDR2 SYDVKM. V was trimmed by 4 bases and J by 5 bases, leaving 12 bases between them. The material sequenced was PBMCs or T cells enriched from blood (not recorded which). The clonotype was recovered from a woman aged 60-75 years who had been exposed to COVID-19. The V gene is TRBV28, the J gene TRBJ2-1; no clear D. The CDR3 DNA reads TGTGCCAGCAGTTCGTACTTGTTCAACAATGAGCAGTTCTTC. Amino acids: CASSSYLFNNEQFF.